This TCR beta chain is drawn from a study of blood T cell repertoires in COVID-19. Across the study: Sample material is recorded as cDNA or gDNA derived from T cells, B-cell-depleted T cells, or PBMCs.

Trimming at V came to 0 bases and at J to 2 bases, leaving 8 bases not matched to a gene. CDR1 is SGHRS, CDR2 YFSETQ, per germline. The length of the CDR3 is 19 residues. Under the authors' procedure: Estimation of nucleated cell counts relied on the amplification of reference gene primers. Using immunoSEQ multiplex PCR, the repertoire was profiled, and TCRdb retains in-frame clones only, with some absent. V and J calls and clone size come straight from that table; D and trimming were deduced from the DNA. The sample records some 340,000 clones, more than 85% being singletons. The receptor's source is a woman aged 30 to 39 who had been exposed to COVID-19. Sequencing was carried out using PBMCs or T cells enriched from blood (not recorded which). The chain combines TRBV5-1 with TRBJ2-6; 10 bases match TRBD1. This chain's CDR3 is CASSLAAEGQGAGANVLTF. CDR3 DNA sequence: TGCGCCAGCAGCTTGGCCGCAGAAGGACAGGGGGCTGGGGCCAACGTCCTGACTTTC.